The clone carrying this T cell receptor (beta chain) was recorded a few times. One end of the junction varies from germline; a read error may be responsible. This record belongs to a study of T cells in Graves' hyperthyroidism and ophthalmopathy. Using RNA transcripts as the source, TCR beta CDR3 regions were amplified. HTBI primers drove first-round RT-PCR of the TCR CDR3. Using its own MiXCR run on the multiplex PCR reads, TCRdb lists one record per CDR3 protein. The repertoire holds about 640,000 distinct CDR3 sequences, with 45% as singletons. CDR1 is ENHRY and CDR2 is SYGVKD in the germline V gene. The CDR3 length is 15 residues.

The sequenced material came from peripheral blood or thyroid tissue (not recorded which). The source is an adult man with Graves' disease, either hyperthyroidism or ophthalmopathy (not recorded which). This chain connects TRBV10-3 to TRBJ2-7, with 10 nucleotides matching TRBD1. For the CDR3, the DNA is TGTGCCAGCAGTCACATAGGGACAGGGGCATACGAGCAGTACTTC. This gives the protein CASSHIGTGAYEQYF.